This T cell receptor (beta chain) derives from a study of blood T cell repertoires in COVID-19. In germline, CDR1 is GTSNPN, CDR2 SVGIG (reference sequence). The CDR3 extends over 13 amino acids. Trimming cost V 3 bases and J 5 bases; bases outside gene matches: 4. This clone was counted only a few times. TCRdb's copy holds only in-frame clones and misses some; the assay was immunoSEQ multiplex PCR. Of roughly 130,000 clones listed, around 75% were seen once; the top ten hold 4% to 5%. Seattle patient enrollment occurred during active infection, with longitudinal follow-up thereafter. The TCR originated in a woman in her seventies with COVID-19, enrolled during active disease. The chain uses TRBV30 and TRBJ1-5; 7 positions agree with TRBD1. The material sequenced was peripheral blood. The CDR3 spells CAWSVGTDQPQHF. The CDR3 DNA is TGTGCCTGGAGCGTCGGGACAGATCAGCCCCAGCATTTT.